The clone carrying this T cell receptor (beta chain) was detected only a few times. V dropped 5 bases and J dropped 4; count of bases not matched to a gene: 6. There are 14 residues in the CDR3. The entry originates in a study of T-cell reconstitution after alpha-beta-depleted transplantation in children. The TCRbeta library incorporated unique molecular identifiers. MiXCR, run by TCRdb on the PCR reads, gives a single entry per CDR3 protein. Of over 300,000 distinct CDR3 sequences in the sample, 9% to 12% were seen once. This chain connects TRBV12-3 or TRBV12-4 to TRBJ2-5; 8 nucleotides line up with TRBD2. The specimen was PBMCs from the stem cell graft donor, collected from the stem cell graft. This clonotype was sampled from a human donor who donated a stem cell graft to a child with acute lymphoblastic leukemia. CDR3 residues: CASSSSGKGETQYF. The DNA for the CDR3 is TGTGCCAGCAGTAGTAGCGGGAAAGGAGAGACCCAGTACTTC.